This TCR beta chain was recorded in a study of T cells after yellow fever vaccination. The V segment lost 4 bases and the J segment 5 bases; nucleotides outside the gene matches: 6. Germline-derived CDR1 and CDR2 are SGHDN and FVKESK. The CDR3 spans 14 residues. Template-switching 5'RACE yielded the TCR cDNA; a universal primer site and UMIs were added in the process. TCRdb reanalysed the 5' RACE reads using MiXCR and keeps one entry per CDR3 protein. The sample carries 300,000 to 450,000 distinct CDR3 sequences, 6% to 8% recorded once. The chain couples TRBV14 to TRBJ2-5; 8 nucleotides line up with TRBD2. The sample was PBMCs, taken 5 days after the yellow fever booster vaccination. The sequence was collected from a man aged 25 to 45 who received the YFV17D yellow fever vaccine. CDR3 loop: CASSRSGKGETQYF. The CDR3 region has the DNA TGTGCCAGCAGCCGTAGCGGGAAGGGGGAGACCCAGTACTTC.